This TCR beta chain was captured by sequencing in a study of neurological immune-mediated disorders. The germline gives CDR1 SGHRS, CDR2 YFSETQ. This CDR3 has 14 amino acids. V was cut by 4 bases and J by 3 bases, with 14 bases left in between. 5'RACE with 10-nucleotide random UMIs produced the cDNA. TCRdb re-analysed the 5' RACE reads in MiXCR, keeping a single row per CDR3 protein. The table has 70,000 or so distinct CDR3 sequences, 3% to 4% seen once. This clonotype was detected ten times or more. The source material was PBMCs. The chain has TRBV5-1 and TRBJ2-7; weak D call: TRBD1 (6 bases). The source is a woman aged 50 to 60 with multiple sclerosis. The CDR3 region is CASSTDRPGYEQYF. DNA for the CDR3: TGCGCCAGCAGCACAGACAGGCCCGGCTACGAGCAGTACTTC.